A selection of T cell receptor beta chains follows, all from one sample in a study of T cells in Graves' hyperthyroidism and ophthalmopathy. TCRdb used MiXCR to reprocess the multiplex PCR reads, holding one entry per CDR3 protein. The sample has some 600,000 distinct CDR3 sequences, over 11% seen once; the top ten hold more than 4.5%. The sample consisted of blood. Source of these receptors: a woman aged 30 to 39 with Graves' hyperthyroidism that later progressed to Graves' ophthalmopathy. Both conserved end residues are part of each CDR3. A D gene is named only where the DNA matches it firmly. Not every row has a clone size; where given, it reads once, few, many or a size class.

many	-	TRBV28	TRBJ1-5	CASSSRDSNQPQHF	TGTGCCAGCAGCTCTCGCGACAGCAATCAGCCCCAGCATTTT
many	-	TRBV2	TRBJ2-2	CASSQEGASNTGELFF	TGTGCCAGCAGTCAAGAAGGGGCATCGAACACCGGGGAGCTGTTTTTT
few	TRBD1	TRBV27	TRBJ1-2	CASSLSVPFGQGPYGYTF	TGTGCCAGCAGTTTATCGGTTCCATTCGGACAGGGACCTTATGGCTACACCTTC
-	TRBD1	TRBV27	TRBJ2-7	CASRRQGPYEQYF	TGTGCCAGCAGACGACAGGGACCCTACGAGCAGTACTTC
many	-	TRBV7-2	TRBJ2-2	CASSPAGGRLTGELFF	TGTGCCAGCAGCCCCGCCGGGGGCAGGTTGACCGGGGAGCTGTTTTTT
-	TRBD1	TRBV19	TRBJ2-6	CASTGSYSGANVLTF	TGTGCTTCGACAGGGTCGTACTCTGGGGCCAACGTCCTGACTTTC
-	-	TRBV19	TRBJ1-1	CASSSQGWVTEAFF	TGTGCCAGTAGTTCCCAGGGATGGGTCACTGAAGCTTTCTTT
many	-	TRBV29-1	TRBJ2-7	CSVEDDGGTEQYF	TGCAGCGTTGAAGATGACGGCGGGACCGAGCAGTACTTC
few	-	TRBV29-1	TRBJ2-7	CSVLVNSYEQYF	TGCAGCGTTTTGGTTAACTCCTACGAGCAGTACTTC
many	-	TRBV7-2	TRBJ1-3	CASSLEYRISGNTIYF	TGTGCCAGCAGCTTAGAGTACCGGATCTCTGGAAACACCATATATTTT
many	TRBD1	TRBV5-1	TRBJ2-3	CASSFNRDSEEFSTDTQYF	TGCGCCAGCAGCTTTAACCGGGACAGTGAGGAGTTCAGCACAGATACGCAGTATTTT
few	TRBD1	TRBV12-3/TRBV12-4	TRBJ1-1	CASGLGTANTEAFF	TGTGCCAGCGGCCTTGGGACAGCGAACACTGAAGCTTTCTTT
few	-	TRBV6-1	TRBJ2-7	CASSHTPGREQYF	TGTGCCAGCAGCCACACCCCAGGACGGGAGCAGTACTTC
many	TRBD2	TRBV20-1	TRBJ2-7	CSAAGGTRSFEQYF	TGCAGTGCCGCGGGGGGGACTAGATCTTTCGAGCAGTACTTC
few	TRBD2	TRBV5-1	TRBJ2-1	CASSPIAGVANEQFF	TGCGCCAGCAGCCCCATAGCGGGAGTGGCCAATGAGCAGTTCTTC
many	-	TRBV29-1	TRBJ2-7	CSVDDGVYEQYF	TGCAGCGTTGACGACGGCGTCTACGAGCAGTACTTC
many	-	TRBV7-2	TRBJ1-2	CASSLDEGSLFYTF	TGTGCCAGCAGCTTAGACGAAGGGAGTCTATTTTACACCTTC
-	-	TRBV20-1	TRBJ1-2	CSAPSRESYYGYTF	TGCAGTGCTCCTTCCAGGGAGTCATACTATGGCTACACCTTC
few	-	TRBV20-1	TRBJ1-1	CSARAEGETEAFF	TGCAGTGCTAGAGCGGAGGGAGAGACTGAAGCTTTCTTT
-	-	TRBV10-3	TRBJ2-5	CAISTQEETQYF	TGTGCCATCAGCACCCAGGAAGAGACCCAGTACTTC
many	TRBD1	TRBV6-2/TRBV6-3	TRBJ1-5	CASTTGQAQPQHF	TGTGCCAGCACCACCGGACAGGCTCAGCCCCAGCATTTT
-	TRBD2	TRBV6-2/TRBV6-3	TRBJ2-2	CASKGGRNTGELFF	TGTGCCAGCAAAGGCGGGAGGAACACCGGGGAGCTGTTTTTT
few	-	TRBV5-1	TRBJ2-1	CASSLQGNSYNEQFF	TGCGCCAGCAGCTTGCAGGGGAACTCCTACAATGAGCAGTTCTTC